This passage covers 32 T cell receptor beta chains from one sample sequenced in a study of blood T cell repertoires in COVID-19. Profiled with immunoSEQ multiplex PCR; TCRdb holds only in-frame clones, not every one. This sample has more than 150,000 clones, with under 85% found just once. Input material: peripheral blood. Every receptor here comes from a man aged 65-85 years who had recovered from COVID-19.

The chain carries TRBV5-1 and TRBJ1-2; D call uncertain. V lost 4 bases, J lost 1 base, and 11 bases lay in between. CDR1 is SGHRS and CDR2 is YFSETQ in the germline V gene. This CDR3 comprises 14 residues. The CDR3 region has the DNA TGCGCCAGCAGCCCGGAGGTCCATAACTATGGCTACACCTTC. Protein product: CASSPEVHNYGYTF.

The rearrangement links TRBV10-1 to TRBJ2-1; 10 bases line up with TRBD2. The CDR3 extends over 16 amino acids. The junction had 10 bases not matched to a gene; V was cut back by 5 bases and J by 6 bases. Germline CDR1 WNHNN, CDR2 SYGVQD (reference sequence). The CDR3 region has the DNA TGCGCCAGCAGTATCCTAGCGGGAGCCTCGGGCAATGAGCAGTTCTTC. It yields the protein CASSILAGASGNEQFF.

The chain employs TRBV11-3 and TRBJ2-2, with D unresolved. The CDR3 is 12 residues long. Germline V gene data show CDR1 as SGHNT and CDR2 as YENEEA. Trimming shortened V by 5 bases and J by 7 bases, and 8 bases separated the two germline ends. The CDR3 loop reads CASSPGGGELFF. The CDR3 DNA is TGTGCCAGCAGCCCGGGTGGCGGGGAGCTGTTTTTT.

This chain connects TRBV28 to TRBJ1-1, with D perhaps TRBD1 (6 bases). CDR1 is MDHEN and CDR2 is SYDVKM in the germline V gene. The CDR3 is made up of 13 amino acids. V was pared by 5 bases and J by 3 bases, with 10 bases between. DNA for the CDR3: TGTGCCAGCAGTCCCACAGGGCACACTGAAGCTTTCTTT. Translated, it gives CASSPTGHTEAFF.

The V call is TRBV4-1, the J call TRBJ2-7; no firm D call. Germline V gives CDR1 MGHRA, CDR2 YSYEKL. V was trimmed by 0 bases and J by 6 bases, leaving 12 bases between them. This CDR3 has 14 residues. The CDR3 region is CASSQDRSSGEQYF. The CDR3 bases are TGCGCCAGCAGCCAAGACAGGTCCTCCGGCGAGCAGTACTTC.

The rearrangement links TRBV7-9 to TRBJ2-1; D perhaps matches TRBD1 (6 bases). The V gene lost 5 bases and the J gene lost 3 bases, with 17 bases spanning the gap. The CDR3 spans 16 residues. In germline, CDR1 is SEHNR, CDR2 FQNEAQ (reference sequence). The chain's CDR3 is CASSHPPDRIYNEQFF. The CDR3 nucleotides read TGTGCCAGCAGCCACCCCCCCGACAGGATCTACAATGAGCAGTTCTTC.

This chain uses TRBV5-1 with TRBJ2-1; TRBD2 matches at 8 bases. Unmatched junction bases numbered 1, after V lost 2 bases and J lost 9 bases. The CDR3 runs to 12 residues. Germline loops: CDR1 SGHRS, CDR2 YFSETQ. CDR3 sequence (DNA): TGCGCCAGCAGCTTCGCGGGAGGTGAGCAGTTCTTC. This codes for CASSFAGGEQFF.

At least ten counts were recorded for this clone. J is TRBJ2-1 and V is TRBV9; 7 nucleotides align to TRBD2. Germline V gene lookup returns CDR1 SGDLS and CDR2 YYNGEE. Trimming cost V 0 bases and J 8 bases; bases outside gene matches: 5. The CDR3 totals 14 residues. The CDR3 reads CASSVGASGYEQFF. The CDR3 region has the DNA TGTGCCAGCAGCGTAGGGGCTAGCGGCTATGAGCAGTTCTTC.

The chain employs TRBV6-6 and TRBJ1-2, with D perhaps TRBD1 (5 bases). Germline V gene data show CDR1 as MNHNY and CDR2 as SVGAGI (reference sequence). Trimming pared 5 bases from V and 0 bases from J, leaving 10 bases between. The CDR3 contains 14 residues. The CDR3 nucleotides are TGTGCCAGCAGTCTGACAGCTACTAACTATGGCTACACCTTC. This gives the protein CASSLTATNYGYTF.

The chain recombines TRBV7-9 with TRBJ1-1; weak D call: TRBD1 (5 bases). V dropped 5 bases and J dropped 3 bases, with 13 bases sitting between them. The CDR3 length is 14 residues. Germline CDR1 is SEHNR and CDR2 is FQNEAQ (reference sequence). DNA of the CDR3: TGTGCCAGCAGCGATAGGGGAGGGGACACTGAAGCTTTCTTT. Protein: CASSDRGGDTEAFF.

This clone was counted a single time. The chain couples TRBV7-2 to TRBJ2-2; 7 nucleotides agree with TRBD2. Germline loops: CDR1 SGHTA, CDR2 FQGNSA. The CDR3 is 15 residues long. The V gene end was trimmed by 4 bases and the J gene end by 5 bases; junction bases not matched to a gene: 7. CDR3 loop: CASSSAGVETGELFF. As DNA, the CDR3 is TGTGCCAGCAGCTCTGCGGGAGTTGAAACCGGGGAGCTGTTTTTT.

The chain uses TRBV6-5 and TRBJ2-7; D is perhaps TRBD1 (6 bases). The V and J ends lost 9 bases and 0 bases respectively, with 12 bases between them. The CDR3 has 13 residues. Germline V CDR1 and CDR2: MNHEY, SVGAGI. CDR3 bases: TGTGCCAGTGCACAGGGACCCTCCTACGAGCAGTACTTC. It translates to CASAQGPSYEQYF.

The chain joins TRBV4-3 to TRBJ2-6; no firm D call. This CDR3 spans 17 amino acids. V dropped 0 bases and J dropped 0 bases, with 9 bases sitting between them. CDR1 and CDR2 (germline): LGHNA, YSLEER. CDR3 bases: TGCGCCAGCAGCCAAGATCCAGTCACCTCTGGGGCCAACGTCCTGACTTTC. This codes for CASSQDPVTSGANVLTF.

Only one count was recorded for this clone. The genes are TRBV6-5 and TRBJ2-1; 9 bases align to TRBD1. Germline V gene data show CDR1 as MNHEY and CDR2 as SVGAGI. The trim removed 5 bases at V and 9 bases at J, leaving 11 bases unmatched. The CDR3 loop spans 15 amino acids. CDR3: CASSNRDRDLGEQFF. The CDR3 DNA follows: TGTGCCAGCAGTAACCGGGACAGGGACTTGGGTGAGCAGTTCTTC.

The rearrangement links TRBV5-4 to TRBJ2-5; D is possibly TRBD1 (6 bases). The CDR3 totals 14 residues. Germline V gene data show CDR1 as SGHNT and CDR2 as YYREEE (reference sequence). The V and J ends lost 4 bases and 5 bases respectively, with 15 bases between them. The CDR3 nucleotides read TGTGCCAGCAGCCTGGACGTAAGGGGGGAGACCCAGTACTTC. It codes for CASSLDVRGETQYF.

The chain couples TRBV2 to TRBJ1-5; D is perhaps TRBD1 (5 bases). Deletions cut 6 bases from V and 1 base from J, with 10 bases between. This CDR3 has 14 amino acids. The germline gives CDR1 SNHLY, CDR2 FYNNEI. As DNA, the CDR3 is TGTGCCAGCAGCCGGGACTCCAGCAATCAGCCCCAGCATTTT. Protein: CASSRDSSNQPQHF.

The V gene is TRBV12-3 or TRBV12-4, the J gene TRBJ2-1; D possibly corresponds to TRBD2 (5 bases). Trimming left V 5 bases short and J 14 bases short, with 19 bases between. The CDR3 is 13 amino acids. CDR3 region: CASSPTSGIREFF. In DNA, the CDR3 is TGTGCCAGCAGTCCTACAAGCGGTATTAGGGAGTTCTTC.

The V and J genes are TRBV7-2 and TRBJ1-4; no clear D gene. Germline V gene sequence: CDR1 SGHTA, CDR2 FQGNSA. CDR3 length: 15 residues. Trimming stripped 6 bases from V and 3 bases from J, with 14 bases between. The CDR3: CASSPRVGANEKLFF. The CDR3 DNA is TGTGCCAGCAGTCCGAGGGTAGGAGCTAATGAAAAACTGTTTTTT.

The rearrangement uses TRBV6-5 and TRBJ1-2; D unclear. The CDR3 totals 12 residues. The ends were cut back, 7 bases at V and 6 bases at J, with 12 bases in the middle. Germline V gives CDR1 MNHEY, CDR2 SVGAGI. The CDR3 is CASTTEVNGYTF. The CDR3, as DNA: TGTGCCAGCACCACCGAGGTAAATGGCTACACCTTC.

The rearrangement uses TRBV19 and TRBJ1-5; the D gene is possibly TRBD1 (5 bases). Germline CDR1 reads LNHDA; CDR2 reads SQIVND (reference sequence). V lost 5 bases and J lost 4, with 9 bases in between. CDR3 size: 13 residues. CDR3: CASSPQENQPQHF. The CDR3 DNA reads as TGTGCCAGTAGTCCACAGGAGAATCAGCCCCAGCATTTT.

The count of this clone is one. V usage is TRBV3-1 (or the pseudogene TRBV3-2) and J usage is TRBJ1-6; 7 bases map to TRBD1. Trimming cost V 4 bases and J 7 bases; bases outside gene matches: 4. CDR1 and CDR2 from the germline V gene are LGHDT and YNNKEL (reference sequence). This CDR3 contains 14 residues. CDR3 in amino acids: CASSRGTANSPLHF. The CDR3 DNA reads TGTGCCAGCAGCCGGGGGACAGCGAATTCACCCCTCCACTTT.

The sample holds one count of this clone. CDR3 residues: CASSLGLAGGASTDTQYF. CDR3 nucleotides: TGTGCCAGCAGCTTAGGACTAGCGGGAGGCGCTAGCACAGATACGCAGTATTTT. The rearrangement joins TRBV11-3 to TRBJ2-3; the match to TRBD2 covers 13 bases. The CDR3 is made up of 18 amino acids. Germline assignment: CDR1 SGHNT and CDR2 YENEEA. V dropped 1 base and J dropped 0; count of bases not matched to a gene: 4. The variable domain in full, with the rest retrieved from reference TRBV11-3 and TRBJ2-3, is EAGVVQSPRYKIIEKKQPVAFWCNPISGHNTLYWYLQNLGQGPELLIRYENEEAVDDSQLPKDRFSAERLKGVDSTLKIQPAELGDSAVYLCASSLGLAGGASTDTQYFGPGTRLTVL.

This rearrangement joins TRBV6-5 to TRBJ1-2; 7 positions match TRBD1. This CDR3 contains 13 residues. Per the germline V gene, CDR1 is MNHEY and CDR2 is SVGAGI. Losses at the gene ends were 4 bases for V and 3 bases for J; bases not matched to a gene: 2. This CDR3 is CASSSQGDYGYTF. The CDR3 nucleotides are TGTGCCAGCAGTTCTCAGGGGGACTATGGCTACACCTTC.

The chain uses TRBV28 and TRBJ2-7; 7 nucleotides line up with TRBD2. With 2 bases clipped from V and 3 bases from J, the junction kept 10 bases outside the gene matches. This CDR3 has 16 amino acids. Germline CDR1 and CDR2: MDHEN and SYDVKM. The CDR3 DNA is TGTGCCAGCAGTTTAATCGGGTCTAGCGGAAACTACGAGCAGTACTTC. Amino acids: CASSLIGSSGNYEQYF.

The chain uses TRBV19 and TRBJ2-5; 7 nucleotides agree with TRBD1. The CDR3 contains 14 residues. Losses at the gene ends were 5 bases for V and 1 base for J; bases not matched to a gene: 4. Per germline, CDR1 LNHDA and CDR2 SQIVND (reference sequence). As DNA, the CDR3 is TGTGCCAGTAGTCTCAGGGGGTCCCAAGAGACCCAGTACTTC. Its translation is CASSLRGSQETQYF.

The chain joins TRBV6-1 to TRBJ2-3; maybe TRBD2 (5 bases). CDR1 and CDR2 (germline): MNHNS, SASEGT. There are 13 residues in the CDR3. Trimming removed 3 bases at V and 1 base at J, with 5 bases between. CDR3 nucleotides: TGTGCCAGCAGTGACGGGGGCACAGATACGCAGTATTTT. Protein: CASSDGGTDTQYF.

Many counts were recorded for this clone. This sequence joins TRBV6-1 and TRBJ1-6; 7 nucleotides match TRBD1. CDR3 length equals 15 residues. Looked up from germline, CDR1 is MNHNS and CDR2 is SASEGT. The V gene end was trimmed by 2 bases and the J gene end by 6 bases; junction bases not matched to a gene: 4. This chain's CDR3 is CASSESRQGNSPLHF. Here the CDR3 DNA reads TGTGCCAGCAGTGAATCTCGACAGGGTAATTCACCCCTCCACTTT.

The chain employs TRBV4-2 and TRBJ2-7; 10 nucleotides agree with TRBD2. This CDR3 contains 14 residues. J was trimmed by 4 bases and V by 4 bases; bases with no gene match: 4. CDR1 is LGHNA and CDR2 is YNFKEQ in the germline V gene. For the CDR3, the DNA is TGTGCCAGCAGCCCCGCTAGCGGGAGATACGAGCAGTACTTC. Protein sequence: CASSPASGRYEQYF.

The chain is built from TRBV5-1 and TRBJ2-3; the match to TRBD1 covers 7 bases. CDR1 SGHRS and CDR2 YFSETQ come from the germline V gene. V lost 3 bases, J lost 5 bases, and 9 bases stayed unmatched. The CDR3 is 15 residues long. The CDR3 region is CASSSRDSLIDTQYF. CDR3 coding DNA: TGCGCCAGCAGCTCACGGGACAGTCTGATAGATACGCAGTATTTT.

This CDR3 is CASTSWRLGEPGANVLTF. The CDR3 DNA sequence: TGTGCCAGCACCTCCTGGAGATTAGGAGAACCTGGGGCCAACGTCCTGACTTTC. The rearrangement links TRBV28 to TRBJ2-6; D remains unclear. CDR3 length: 18 residues. Looked up from germline, CDR1 is MDHEN and CDR2 is SYDVKM. With 7 bases removed from V and 2 bases from J, the gap between germline ends came to 21 bases.

The chain's CDR3 is CASSPTGVAETQYF. Written as DNA, the CDR3 is TGTGCCAGCTCACCCACAGGGGTGGCGGAGACCCAGTACTTC. The V and J genes are TRBV18 and TRBJ2-5; 7 positions match TRBD1. The CDR3 sequence is 14 residues long. V dropped 3 bases and J dropped 5; count of bases not matched to a gene: 6. Germline V gene data show CDR1 as KGHSH and CDR2 as LQKENI.

The V gene is TRBV7-9, the J gene TRBJ2-2; D gene ambiguous. The CDR3 runs to 17 residues. Germline CDR1 and CDR2: SEHNR and FQNEAQ (reference sequence). Trimming took 5 bases from V and 1 from J, leaving 17 bases between them. DNA for the CDR3: TGTGCCAGCAGCCCCCCCGACTGGCTCAAGAACACCGGGGAGCTGTTTTTT. Translated, it gives CASSPPDWLKNTGELFF.